This T cell receptor (beta chain) is drawn from a study of a mutant IDH1 vaccine in newly diagnosed glioma. This sample's time point: week 47, end of study. Doses consisted of 300 ug of mutant IDH1 20-mer peptide each, paired with topical imiquimod. Donors' newly diagnosed IDH1-mutant WHO grade 3 or 4 astrocytomas lacked nuclear ATRX. Remarks on this clone: Its antigen is not identified.

V shed 2 bases, J shed 1 base, and the junction held 10 bases outside the gene matches. The germline V gene has CDR1 ENHRY and CDR2 SYGVKD. This CDR3 is built from 18 residues. Sequencing used immunoSEQ multiplex PCR; TCRdb keeps in-frame clones, though not all of them. The top ten clones hold 3.2% of a sample with tens of thousands of clones, around four fifths of them seen once. The material was PBMCs, obtained from a glioma patient whose treatment included an IDH1 peptide vaccine. The origin of this receptor is a woman aged 45-65 years with glioma. J is TRBJ1-5 and V is TRBV10-3; 8 bases are a match to TRBD1. The CDR3 here is CAISENRGIGGSNQPQHF. CDR3 DNA sequence: TGTGCCATCAGTGAGAACAGGGGGATCGGTGGGAGCAATCAGCCCCAGCATTTT.